This TCR beta chain was captured by sequencing in a study of shared clonotypes between healthy human individuals. Study-wide context: Contributing individuals were two females and a few males aged 18 to 49. Findings and caveats of the study: Roughly 5% of naive CD4 clonotypes were shared across four donors.

On this clone: What it binds is not known.

The authors' processing: Because ImmunoSEQ provided only junction sequences with no quality scores, the filtering differed. TCRdb's copy holds only in-frame clones and misses some; the assay was immunoSEQ multiplex PCR. V and J calls plus clone size are reproduced from that table; the DNA served to infer D and trimming. The sample holds roughly 2.4 million clones; 90% to 96% are singletons and the top ten take approximately 0.13%. Germline V gene data show CDR1 as KGHSH and CDR2 as LQKENI. V dropped 4 bases and J dropped 5 bases, with 15 bases sitting between them. The CDR3 length is 15 residues. The sample was naive CD4+ T cells sorted from blood. Sample subset: CD45RA+ positively selected. The TCR originated in a man younger than 35 in good health. The V and J genes are TRBV18 and TRBJ2-1; weak D call: TRBD1 (5 bases). The CDR3 sequence: CASSRADTSDNEQFF. CDR3 nucleotide sequence: TGTGCCAGCTCACGCGCGGACACAAGTGACAATGAGCAGTTCTTC.